The 8 T cell receptor beta chains in this list originate from one sample, sequenced in a study of memory CD4+ T cells and cytomegalovirus serostatus. The sort gate was single viable CD3+CD4+CD8-CD45RO+ cells for memory CD4+ T cells. The method was immunoSEQ multiplex PCR; TCRdb's version includes in-frame clones alone and lacks a portion of them. The sample includes some 45,000 clones, around 70% seen only once; the top ten take 1.2%. Sequencing was performed on memory CD4+ T cells from blood. The receptors shown here come from an adult in good health and CMV-seropositive.

Only one count was recorded for this clone. This rearrangement joins TRBV7-9 to TRBJ1-2; no clear D. Trimming removed 1 base at V and 8 bases at J, with 11 bases between. Germline-derived CDR1 and CDR2 are SEHNR and FQNEAQ (reference sequence). The length of the CDR3 is 13 residues. DNA of the CDR3: TGTGCCAGCAGCTTAGTAAGGGAGCAGGGCTACACCTTC. Translating gives CASSLVREQGYTF. The variable domain in full, with the rest retrieved from reference TRBV7-9 and TRBJ1-2, is DTGVSQNPRHKITKRGQNVTFRCDPISEHNRLYWYRQTLGQGPEFLTYFQNEAQLEKSRLLSDRFSAERPKGSFSTLEIQRTEQGDSAMYLCASSLVREQGYTFGSGTRLTVV.

This clone has just a few counts. The chain couples TRBV4-3 to TRBJ1-4, with a possible D match to TRBD1 (5 bases). Between the trimmed V and J ends, which lost 5 bases and 0 bases, there was a span of 16 bases. The CDR3 runs 17 residues. Germline loops: CDR1 LGHNA, CDR2 YSLEER. CDR3 residues: CASSSGHPLATNEKLFF. The CDR3 DNA is TGCGCCAGCAGCTCTGGACACCCGCTTGCAACTAATGAAAAACTGTTTTTT.

CDR3 loop: CASSLARQSGQETQYF. CDR3 nucleotides: TGTGCCAGCAGCTTGGCCAGGCAATCGGGGCAAGAGACCCAGTACTTC. This chain links TRBV5-4 with TRBJ2-5; a possible D gene is TRBD2 (5 bases). This CDR3 has 16 amino acids. V was shortened by 0 bases and J by 2 bases, with 14 bases between the two germline ends. CDR1 is SGHNT, CDR2 YYREEE, per germline (reference sequence).

The J gene is TRBJ1-1, the V gene TRBV4-2, with 8 bases lining up with TRBD1. The CDR3 is 16 amino acids. CDR1 and CDR2 (germline): LGHNA, YNFKEQ. Trimming took 0 bases from V and 0 from J; bases not matched to a gene: 3. CDR3 region: CASSQEGTGLNTEAFF. The DNA of the CDR3 is TGTGCCAGCAGCCAAGAGGGGACAGGCTTGAACACTGAAGCTTTCTTT.

This rearrangement joins TRBV2 to TRBJ2-3; TRBD1 is a possible D gene (6 bases). The CDR3 is 12 amino acids. V dropped 8 bases and J dropped 0 bases, with 6 bases sitting between them. Germline V gene sequence: CDR1 SNHLY, CDR2 FYNNEI. This chain's CDR3 is CASDRSTDTQYF. DNA of the CDR3: TGTGCCAGCGACAGGAGCACAGATACGCAGTATTTT.

The rearrangement joins TRBV5-5 to TRBJ2-7, with a possible D match to TRBD2 (6 bases). There are 14 residues in the CDR3. Deletions cut 0 bases from V and 5 bases from J, with 12 bases between. CDR1 and CDR2 (germline): SGHKS, YYEKEE (reference sequence). DNA for the CDR3: TGTGCCAGCAGCTTGGTCGGGGGTAACGACGAGCAGTACTTC. Translating gives CASSLVGGNDEQYF.

J is TRBJ2-1 and V is TRBV6-6; D unresolved. The CDR3 extends over 11 amino acids. V gave up 6 bases and J gave up 3 bases, with 3 bases separating them. CDR1 is MNHNY and CDR2 is SVGAGI in the germline V gene (reference sequence). CDR3 nucleotide sequence: TGTGCCAGCAGGGGCTACAATGAGCAGTTCTTC. Translated, it gives CASRGYNEQFF.

The chain links TRBV9 to TRBJ2-5; 10 bases map to TRBD2. In germline, CDR1 is SGDLS, CDR2 YYNGEE. The CDR3 length is 15 residues. The trim removed 0 bases at V and 4 bases at J, leaving 3 bases unmatched. The CDR3 is CASSVGVAGGETQYF. CDR3 bases: TGTGCCAGCAGCGTAGGGGTAGCGGGGGGAGAGACCCAGTACTTC.